Included here is one TCR beta chain sequence, with context. The antigen is not known. The sample is drawn from a study of T-cell reconstitution after alpha-beta-depleted transplantation in children. Study observations and caveats: About two months after transplant, alpha-beta T cells reportedly came from several hundred expanded graft clones. A year had passed since transplant, and T-cell counts and diversity by then came mostly from newly produced T cells.

From germline, CDR1 is SGHRS and CDR2 YFSETQ. V was clipped by 4 bases and J by 7 bases, with 18 bases between them. This CDR3 is built from 15 residues. The TCRbeta library was prepared with unique molecular identifiers. TCRdb redid the calling of the PCR reads with MiXCR, one entry per CDR3 protein. This sample has just over 950,000 distinct CDR3 sequences, with around 30% found just once. V usage is TRBV5-1 and J usage is TRBJ2-4; no reliable D call. This receptor was obtained from a boy younger than two who had a stem cell transplant for SCID, so the T cells may come from the graft donor. The specimen comprised PBMCs, mostly from graft donor cells, sampled 360 days after TCRalphabeta/CD19-depleted stem cell transplant. In nucleotides, the CDR3 is TGCGCCAGCAGCGCTTCCGGGCCCTCGAGGAACATTCAGTACTTC. Its protein is CASSASGPSRNIQYF.